This T cell receptor (beta chain) emerged from a study of radiation and T cells in renal cell carcinoma. Study results and limitations: Without pretreatment biopsies, baseline tumor clonotype presence was undetermined.

Indicated time point: blood 2 weeks post-SBRT. Treatment in this sample: 15 Gy SBRT to primary tumor, nephrectomy 4 weeks later. After SBRT, blood was collected at 2 and 4 weeks, plus baseline. Regarding this clone: The antigen is not known.

TCRdb's table, derived via immunoSEQ multiplex PCR, lists solely in-frame clones and lacks some. Altogether some 75,000 clones are present, 82% being singletons, with the ten largest covering around 5.5%. Germline V CDR1 and CDR2: SGDLS, YYNGEE. V was clipped by 0 bases and J by 0 bases, with 9 bases between them. The CDR3 is made up of 15 amino acids. The genes are TRBV9 and TRBJ2-5; a weak D match, TRBD2 (5 bases). This receptor was taken from a man between 60 and 75 years old with renal cell carcinoma. The sequenced sample was blood, obtained from a patient whose treatment included radiotherapy and nephrectomy. The CDR3 protein is CASSVGSEYQETQYF. The CDR3 region has the DNA TGTGCCAGCAGCGTAGGTAGCGAGTACCAAGAGACCCAGTACTTC.